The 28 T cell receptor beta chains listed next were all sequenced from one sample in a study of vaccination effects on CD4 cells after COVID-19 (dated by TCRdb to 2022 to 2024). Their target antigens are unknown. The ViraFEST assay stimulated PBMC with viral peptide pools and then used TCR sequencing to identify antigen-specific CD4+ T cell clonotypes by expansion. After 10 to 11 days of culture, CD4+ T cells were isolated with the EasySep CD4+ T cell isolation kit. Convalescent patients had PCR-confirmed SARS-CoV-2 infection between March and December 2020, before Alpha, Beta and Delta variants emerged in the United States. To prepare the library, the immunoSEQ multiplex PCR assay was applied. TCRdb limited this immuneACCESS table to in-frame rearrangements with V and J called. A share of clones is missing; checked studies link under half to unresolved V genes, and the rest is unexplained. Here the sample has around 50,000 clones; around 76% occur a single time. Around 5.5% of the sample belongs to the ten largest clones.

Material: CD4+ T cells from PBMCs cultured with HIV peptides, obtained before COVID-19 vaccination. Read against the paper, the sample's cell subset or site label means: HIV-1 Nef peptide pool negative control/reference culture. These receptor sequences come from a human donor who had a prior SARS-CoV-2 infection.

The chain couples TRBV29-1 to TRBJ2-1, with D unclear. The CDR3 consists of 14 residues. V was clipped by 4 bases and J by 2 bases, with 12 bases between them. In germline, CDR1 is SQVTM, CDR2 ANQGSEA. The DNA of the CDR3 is TGCAGCGTTGTCCAGACCATCACCTACAATGAGCAGTTCTTC. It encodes CSVVQTITYNEQFF.

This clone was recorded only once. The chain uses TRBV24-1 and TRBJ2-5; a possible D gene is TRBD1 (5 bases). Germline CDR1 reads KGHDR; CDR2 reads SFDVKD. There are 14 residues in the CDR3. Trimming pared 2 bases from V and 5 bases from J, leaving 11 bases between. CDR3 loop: CATSDSISGETQYF. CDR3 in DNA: TGTGCCACCAGTGATTCCATATCAGGGGAGACCCAGTACTTC.

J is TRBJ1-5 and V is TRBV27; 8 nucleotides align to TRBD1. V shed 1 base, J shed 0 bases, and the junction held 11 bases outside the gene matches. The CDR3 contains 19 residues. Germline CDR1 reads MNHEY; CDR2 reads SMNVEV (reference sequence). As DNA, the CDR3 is TGTGCCAGCAGTTTATATGCCTCCCCAGGGGGCTTTAGCAATCAGCCCCAGCATTTT. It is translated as CASSLYASPGGFSNQPQHF.

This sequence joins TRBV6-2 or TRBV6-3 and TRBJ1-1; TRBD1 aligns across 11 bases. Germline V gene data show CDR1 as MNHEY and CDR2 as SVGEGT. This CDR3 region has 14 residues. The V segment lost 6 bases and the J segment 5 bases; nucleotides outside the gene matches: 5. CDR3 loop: CASSLRDRGTEAFF. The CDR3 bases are TGTGCCAGCAGCCTCCGGGACAGGGGGACTGAAGCTTTCTTT.

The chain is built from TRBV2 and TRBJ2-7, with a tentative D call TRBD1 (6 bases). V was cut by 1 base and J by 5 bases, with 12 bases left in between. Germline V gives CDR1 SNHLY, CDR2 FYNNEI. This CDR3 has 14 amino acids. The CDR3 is CASSEDRDPHEQYF. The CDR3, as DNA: TGTGCCAGCAGTGAAGACAGGGATCCTCACGAGCAGTACTTC.

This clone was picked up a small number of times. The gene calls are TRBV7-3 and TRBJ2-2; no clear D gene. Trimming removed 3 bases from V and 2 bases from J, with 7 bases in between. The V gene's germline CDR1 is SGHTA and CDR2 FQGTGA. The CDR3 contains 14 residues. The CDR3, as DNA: TGTGCCAGCAGCTTTACTGCTAACACCGGGGAGCTGTTTTTT. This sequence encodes CASSFTANTGELFF.

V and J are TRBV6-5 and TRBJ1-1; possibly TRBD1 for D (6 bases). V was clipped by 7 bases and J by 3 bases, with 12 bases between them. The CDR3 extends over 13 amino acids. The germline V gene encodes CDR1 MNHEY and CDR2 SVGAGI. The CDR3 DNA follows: TGTGCCAGCACCCCTGACAGGTACACTGAAGCTTTCTTT. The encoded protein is CASTPDRYTEAFF.

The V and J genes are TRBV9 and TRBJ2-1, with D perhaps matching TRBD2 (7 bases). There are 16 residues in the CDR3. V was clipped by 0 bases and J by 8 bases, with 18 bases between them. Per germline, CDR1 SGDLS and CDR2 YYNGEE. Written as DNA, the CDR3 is TGTGCCAGCAGCGTAGCTGCGGGGGCCTTTAGGGATGAGCAGTTCTTC. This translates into CASSVAAGAFRDEQFF.

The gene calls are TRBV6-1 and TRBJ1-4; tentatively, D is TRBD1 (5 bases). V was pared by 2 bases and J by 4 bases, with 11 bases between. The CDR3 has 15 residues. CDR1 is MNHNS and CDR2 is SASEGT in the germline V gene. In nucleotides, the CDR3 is TGTGCCAGCAGTGAAAGGCCAGGGCTTAATGAAAAACTGTTTTTT. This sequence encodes CASSERPGLNEKLFF.

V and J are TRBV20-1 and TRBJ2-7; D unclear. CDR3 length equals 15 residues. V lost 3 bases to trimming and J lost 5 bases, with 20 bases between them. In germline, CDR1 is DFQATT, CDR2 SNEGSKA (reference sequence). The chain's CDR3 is CSASSGSSGLDEQYF. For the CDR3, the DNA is TGCAGTGCTAGTTCAGGTTCATCAGGCCTTGACGAGCAGTACTTC.

Here the CDR3 reads CASSQEGGITGYTF. In DNA, the CDR3 is TGTGCCAGCAGCCAAGAGGGGGGGATTACGGGCTACACCTTC. The chain carries TRBV4-2 and TRBJ1-2; D perhaps matches TRBD1 (5 bases). Germline CDR1 is LGHNA and CDR2 is YNFKEQ. The CDR3 is 14 amino acids. V dropped 0 bases and J dropped 8 bases, with 13 bases sitting between them.

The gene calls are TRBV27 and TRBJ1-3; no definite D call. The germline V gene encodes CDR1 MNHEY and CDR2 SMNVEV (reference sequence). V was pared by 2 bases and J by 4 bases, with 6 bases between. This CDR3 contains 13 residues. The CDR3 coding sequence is TGTGCCAGCAGTTTAGGGCGGGGAAACACCATATATTTT. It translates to CASSLGRGNTIYF.

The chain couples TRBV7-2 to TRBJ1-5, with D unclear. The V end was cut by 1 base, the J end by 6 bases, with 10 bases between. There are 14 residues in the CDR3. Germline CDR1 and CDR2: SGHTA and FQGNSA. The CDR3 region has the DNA TGTGCCAGCAGCTTAGTATACGCGGGTCAGCCCCAGCATTTT. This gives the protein CASSLVYAGQPQHF.

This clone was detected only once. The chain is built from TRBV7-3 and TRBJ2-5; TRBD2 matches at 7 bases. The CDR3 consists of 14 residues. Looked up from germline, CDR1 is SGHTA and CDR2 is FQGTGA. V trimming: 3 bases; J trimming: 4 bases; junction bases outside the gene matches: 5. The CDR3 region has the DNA TGTGCCAGCAGCTTGGGCGGGAGCCTAGAGACCCAGTACTTC. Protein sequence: CASSLGGSLETQYF. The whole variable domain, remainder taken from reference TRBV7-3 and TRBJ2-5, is GAGVSQTPSNKVTEKGKYVELRCDPISGHTALYWYRQSLGQGPEFLIYFQGTGAADDSGLPNDRFFAVRPEGSVSTLKIQRTERGDSAVYLCASSLGGSLETQYFGPGTRLLVL.

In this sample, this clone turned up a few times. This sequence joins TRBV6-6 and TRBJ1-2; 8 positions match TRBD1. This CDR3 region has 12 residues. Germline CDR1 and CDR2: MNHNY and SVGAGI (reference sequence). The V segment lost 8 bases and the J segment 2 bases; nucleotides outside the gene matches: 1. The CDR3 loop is CASWTGNYGYTF. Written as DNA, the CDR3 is TGTGCCAGCTGGACAGGGAACTATGGCTACACCTTC.

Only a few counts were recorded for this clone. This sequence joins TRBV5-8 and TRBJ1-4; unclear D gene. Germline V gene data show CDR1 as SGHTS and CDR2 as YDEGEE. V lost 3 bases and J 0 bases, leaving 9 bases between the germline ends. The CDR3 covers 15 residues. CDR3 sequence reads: CASSSGVATNEKLFF. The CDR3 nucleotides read TGTGCCAGCAGCTCTGGAGTTGCAACTAATGAAAAACTGTTTTTT.

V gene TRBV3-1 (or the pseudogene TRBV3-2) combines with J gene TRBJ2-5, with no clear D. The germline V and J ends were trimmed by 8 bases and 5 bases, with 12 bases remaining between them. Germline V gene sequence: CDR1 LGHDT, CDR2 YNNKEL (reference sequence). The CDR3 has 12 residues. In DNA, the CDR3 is TGTGCCAGCTGTTTCTTCGGGGAGACCCAGTACTTC. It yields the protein CASCFFGETQYF.

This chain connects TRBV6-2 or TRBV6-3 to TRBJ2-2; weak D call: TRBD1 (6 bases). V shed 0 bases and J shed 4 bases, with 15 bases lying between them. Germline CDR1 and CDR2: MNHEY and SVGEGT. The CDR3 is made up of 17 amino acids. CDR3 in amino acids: CASSYSPNRVGTGELFF. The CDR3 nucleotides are TGTGCCAGCAGTTACTCCCCCAACAGGGTGGGCACCGGGGAGCTGTTTTTT.

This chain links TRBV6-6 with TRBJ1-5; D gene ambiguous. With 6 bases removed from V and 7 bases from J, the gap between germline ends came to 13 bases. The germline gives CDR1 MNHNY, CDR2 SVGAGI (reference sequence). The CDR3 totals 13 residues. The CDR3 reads CASSSGSGQPQHF. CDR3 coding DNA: TGTGCCAGCAGCTCAGGTTCCGGGCAGCCCCAGCATTTT.

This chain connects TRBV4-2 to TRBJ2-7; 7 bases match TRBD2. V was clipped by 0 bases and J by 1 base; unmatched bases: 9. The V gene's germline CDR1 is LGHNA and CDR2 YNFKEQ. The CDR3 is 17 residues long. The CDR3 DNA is TGTGCCAGCAGCCAAGATTTTTGGGAGCGGGGATCCTACGAGCAGTACTTC. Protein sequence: CASSQDFWERGSYEQYF.

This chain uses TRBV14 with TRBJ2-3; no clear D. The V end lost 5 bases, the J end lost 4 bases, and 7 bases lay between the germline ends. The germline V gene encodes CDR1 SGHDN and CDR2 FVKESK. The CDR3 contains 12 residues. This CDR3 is CASSSAADTQYF. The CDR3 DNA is TGTGCCAGCAGCTCCGCGGCAGATACGCAGTATTTT.

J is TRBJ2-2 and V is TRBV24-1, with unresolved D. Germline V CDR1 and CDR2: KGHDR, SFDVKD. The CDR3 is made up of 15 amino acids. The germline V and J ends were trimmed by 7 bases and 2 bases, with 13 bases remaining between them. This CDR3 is CATSNSIVNTGELFF. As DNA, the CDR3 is TGTGCCACCAGCAATTCGATAGTTAACACCGGGGAGCTGTTTTTT.

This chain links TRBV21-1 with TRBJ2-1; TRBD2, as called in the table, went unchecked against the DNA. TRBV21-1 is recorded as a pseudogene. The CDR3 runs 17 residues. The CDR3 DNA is TGTGCCAGCAGCAAAAGACTAGCGGGCTTGGTTTACAATGAGCAGTTCTTC. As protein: CASSKRLAGLVYNEQFF.

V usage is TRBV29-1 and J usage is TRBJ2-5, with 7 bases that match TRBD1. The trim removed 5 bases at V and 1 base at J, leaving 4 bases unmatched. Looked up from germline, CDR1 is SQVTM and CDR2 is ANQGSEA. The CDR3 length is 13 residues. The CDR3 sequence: CSVLGQLQETQYF. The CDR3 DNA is TGCAGCGTTCTGGGACAGCTCCAAGAGACCCAGTACTTC.

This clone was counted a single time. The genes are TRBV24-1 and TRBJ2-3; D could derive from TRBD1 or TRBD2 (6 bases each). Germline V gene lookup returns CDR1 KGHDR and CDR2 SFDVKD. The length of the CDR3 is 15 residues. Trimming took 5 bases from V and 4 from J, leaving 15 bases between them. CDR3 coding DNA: TGTGCCACCAGTGCCGGGGGCCAGGGGTCAGATACGCAGTATTTT. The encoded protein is CATSAGGQGSDTQYF.

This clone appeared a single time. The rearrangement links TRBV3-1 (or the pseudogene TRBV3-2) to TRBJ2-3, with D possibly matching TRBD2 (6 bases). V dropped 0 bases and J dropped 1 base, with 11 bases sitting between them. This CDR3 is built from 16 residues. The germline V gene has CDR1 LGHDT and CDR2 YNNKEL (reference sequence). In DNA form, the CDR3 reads TGTGCCAGCAGCCAAGATCGGGCTAGCGGCACAGATACGCAGTATTTT. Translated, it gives CASSQDRASGTDTQYF.

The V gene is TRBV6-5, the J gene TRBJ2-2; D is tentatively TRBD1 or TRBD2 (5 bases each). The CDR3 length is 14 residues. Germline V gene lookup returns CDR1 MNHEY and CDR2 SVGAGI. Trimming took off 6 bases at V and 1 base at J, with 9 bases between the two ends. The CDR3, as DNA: TGTGCCAGCAGCCGGGGCCGGAACACCGGGGAGCTGTTTTTT. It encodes CASSRGRNTGELFF.

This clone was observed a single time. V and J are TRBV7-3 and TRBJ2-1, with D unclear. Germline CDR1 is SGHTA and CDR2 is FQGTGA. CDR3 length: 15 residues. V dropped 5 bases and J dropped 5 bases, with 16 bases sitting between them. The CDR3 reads CASSPPKVTDNEQFF. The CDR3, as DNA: TGTGCCAGCAGCCCCCCAAAGGTGACTGACAATGAGCAGTTCTTC.